Listed below are T cell receptor beta chains from one sample, sequenced in a study of T-cell reconstitution after alpha-beta-depleted transplantation in children. In TCRdb, the PCR reads were re-called with MiXCR into one record per CDR3 protein. Among around 600,000 distinct CDR3 sequences listed, roughly 23% were seen once. Material: PBMCs, mostly from graft donor cells, obtained 360 days after TCRalphabeta/CD19-depleted stem cell transplant. The source of these receptors is a boy less than two years old who had a stem cell transplant for acute myeloid leukemia, so the T cells may come from the graft donor. The CDR3 runs from the conserved cysteine through the conserved F or W. The D gene is left open where the match is weak. Size values are once, few and many counts, or a class for expanded clones, and some rows have none.

clone_size	d_call	v_call	j_call	cdr3_nt	cdr3_aa
many	TRBD1	TRBV20-1	TRBJ1-2	TGCAGTGCTGCGGGACAGGGTGGTAACTATGGCTACACCTTC	CSAAGQGGNYGYTF
NA	NA	TRBV20-1	TRBJ2-7	TGCAGTGCCACCCAGGGGGGTACCTACGAGCAGTACTTC	CSATQGGTYEQYF
few	NA	TRBV20-1	TRBJ1-3	TGCAGTGCTAGAGATTCCATCTCTGGAAACACCATATATTTT	CSARDSISGNTIYF
NA	TRBD2	TRBV9	TRBJ2-1	TGTGCCAGCAGCGCGCGGGAGTACAATGAGCAGTTCTTC	CASSAREYNEQFF
NA	TRBD1	TRBV6-1	TRBJ2-2	TGTGCCATCCAACGGATGAGGACAGGGCGGGAGCTGTTTTTT	CAIQRMRTGRELFF
NA	TRBD2	TRBV10-3	TRBJ2-6	TGTGCCATCAGTGAACTAGCGGGGGGGAACTCTGGGGCCAACGTCCTGACTTTC	CAISELAGGNSGANVLTF
few	TRBD1	TRBV12-5	TRBJ2-1	TGTGCTAGTGGGCCTCCGACAGGGCCCTCCTACAATGAGCAGTTCTTC	CASGPPTGPSYNEQFF
many	TRBD2	TRBV12-3/TRBV12-4	TRBJ2-7	TGTGCCAGCAGTTTTATCGGCGGGGGGAGCTCCTACGAGCAGTACTTC	CASSFIGGGSSYEQYF
NA	NA	TRBV7-9	TRBJ2-7	TGTGCCAGCAGCTTAAGAAGCGGGCAGGGCTCCTACGAGCAGTACTTC	CASSLRSGQGSYEQYF
NA	TRBD2	TRBV12-3/TRBV12-4	TRBJ2-2	TGTGCCAGCAGTTTAAGGGCTAGCGGGAGGACAGAAGGGGAGCTGTTTTTT	CASSLRASGRTEGELFF
NA	TRBD1	TRBV20-1	TRBJ1-1	TGCAGTGCTAGGTCGTTCAGGGGGATTGAAGCTTTCTTT	CSARSFRGIEAFF
many	NA	TRBV20-1	TRBJ1-5	TGCAGTGCTTCCCGGCAGCCCAATCAGCCCCAGCATTTT	CSASRQPNQPQHF
NA	NA	TRBV5-6	TRBJ1-1	TGTGCCAGCAGCCGGGCCGGAGGAGGGAACACTGAAGCTTTCTTT	CASSRAGGGNTEAFF
NA	TRBD1	TRBV15	TRBJ2-7	TGTGCCACCAGCAGAGATGGACAGGAATCTTCCTACGAGCAGTACTTC	CATSRDGQESSYEQYF
many	TRBD2	TRBV7-2	TRBJ2-2	TGTGCCAGCAGCTTCGCGGGGGGGCATGTGGCCGGGGAGCTGTTTTTT	CASSFAGGHVAGELFF
many	TRBD1	TRBV5-1	TRBJ2-7	TGCGCCAGCAGGGAACCGGGACAGTCATACGAGCAGTACTTC	CASREPGQSYEQYF
once	NA	TRBV7-2	TRBJ2-5	TGTGCCAGCAGCTTAGATTACGGGGGTGAGACCCAGTACTTC	CASSLDYGGETQYF
NA	NA	TRBV2	TRBJ1-1	TGTGCCAGCAAAGACGGGTCACGTTTCACTGAAGCTTTCTTT	CASKDGSRFTEAFF
NA	TRBD2	TRBV6-1	TRBJ2-5	TGTGCCACCGGACTAGCTAGTCTCAAGGAGACCCAGTACTTC	CATGLASLKETQYF
few	TRBD1	TRBV12-3/TRBV12-4	TRBJ1-5	TGTGCCAGCAGTTTGGAGACAGGGAACAATCAGCCCCAGCATTTT	CASSLETGNNQPQHF
few	NA	TRBV20-1	TRBJ2-5	TGCAGTGCAAGGGCCCCTCAGACCCAGTACTTC	CSARAPQTQYF
NA	NA	TRBV28	TRBJ2-7	TGTGCCAGTAAGAAGCGGACCTCAATGGCGGGGGAGCAGTACTTC	CASKKRTSMAGEQYF
NA	NA	TRBV6-1	TRBJ2-1	TGTGCCAGCAGAGTTACCCCTATGAGGGGCTCCTACAATGAGCAGTTCTTC	CASRVTPMRGSYNEQFF
NA	NA	TRBV12-3/TRBV12-4	TRBJ2-4	TGTGCCAGCAACGTTGCCGGACAGTCGGACATTCAGTACTTC	CASNVAGQSDIQYF
NA	NA	TRBV4-3	TRBJ2-3	TGCGCCAGCAGCCAAGATCGGCGATTGGGGGGCAGAACAGATACGCAGTATTTT	CASSQDRRLGGRTDTQYF
many	TRBD1	TRBV20-1	TRBJ2-2	TGCAGTGCTCCCACAGGGGGACACACCGGGGAGCTGTTTTTT	CSAPTGGHTGELFF
few	NA	TRBV15	TRBJ1-6	TGTGCCACCAGCAGAGAAACCAATAATTCACCCCTCCACTTT	CATSRETNNSPLHF
NA	NA	TRBV6-1	TRBJ2-2	TGTGCCAGCAGCCGCCTGACGGATGCGAACACCGGGGAGCTGTTTTTT	CASSRLTDANTGELFF
few	NA	TRBV12-3/TRBV12-4	TRBJ1-2	TGTGCCAGCAGCTTTACCTGGGGGTTGAACTATGGCTACACCTTC	CASSFTWGLNYGYTF
many	TRBD1	TRBV7-3	TRBJ1-1	TGTGCCAGCAGCCCCATGGCCGGACAGGGAATGAACACTGAAGCTTTCTTT	CASSPMAGQGMNTEAFF
many	NA	TRBV6-5	TRBJ1-4	TGTGCCAGCGGGTGGAATGAAAAACTGTTTTTT	CASGWNEKLFF
few	TRBD2	TRBV10-3	TRBJ2-5	TGTGCCATCAGTGGCGGACTAGCGGGGGGAAACGCCCCCCCTCACAAGACCCAGTACTTC	CAISGGLAGGNAPPHKTQYF
many	TRBD1	TRBV25-1	TRBJ2-3	TGTGCCAGCAGTGGGGACAGCTATACGCAGTATTTT	CASSGDSYTQYF
NA	TRBD2	TRBV6-1	TRBJ2-1	TGTGCCAGCAGACCTAGCGGCGGTTTGTCCTACAATGAGCAGTTCTTC	CASRPSGGLSYNEQFF
NA	NA	TRBV6-5	TRBJ2-3	TGTGCCAGCAGTTACTCGACCTCCTTAGCGGTTAGCACAGATACGCAGTATTTT	CASSYSTSLAVSTDTQYF
NA	NA	TRBV29-1	TRBJ2-1	TGCAGCGTCCGGACAGACTACAATGAGCAGTTCTTC	CSVRTDYNEQFF
many	NA	TRBV12-3/TRBV12-4	TRBJ2-4	TGTGCCAGCAGCTCAATAGGGGCCAAAAACATTCAGTACTTC	CASSSIGAKNIQYF
many	NA	TRBV20-1	TRBJ1-4	TGCAGTGCCGCGAGCCTGACTTACCAAGGCGGAAAACTGTTTTTT	CSAASLTYQGGKLFF
many	NA	TRBV28	TRBJ2-1	TGTGCCAGCAGAGGGCGGGGATCAAATGAGCAGTTCTTC	CASRGRGSNEQFF
many	NA	TRBV10-3	TRBJ2-3	TGTGCCATCAGTGAAGGGACGGCTCACAGGGCAGGCGATACGCAGTATTTT	CAISEGTAHRAGDTQYF
few	NA	TRBV10-3	TRBJ2-7	TGTGCCATCAGTGAGGAATATGTTGGCAGTCACGAGCAGTACTTC	CAISEEYVGSHEQYF
NA	TRBD1	TRBV12-3/TRBV12-4	TRBJ1-1	TGTGCCAGCAGTTTACAGGGGGTTGAAGCTTTCTTT	CASSLQGVEAFF
many	NA	TRBV12-3/TRBV12-4	TRBJ1-6	TGTGCCAGCAGTTCGGGTTCACCCCTCCACTTT	CASSSGSPLHF
few	NA	TRBV20-1	TRBJ2-1	TGCAGTGCTAGAGATCTCCAGCCATACAATGAGCAGTTCTTC	CSARDLQPYNEQFF
NA	NA	TRBV7-9	TRBJ1-2	TGTGCCAGCAGCTTAGCGCCGGAAACTAATGGCTACACCTTC	CASSLAPETNGYTF
many	NA	TRBV20-1	TRBJ1-2	TGCAGTGCTAAAAAACCGGGCGCAAGTTGGTATGGCTACACCTTC	CSAKKPGASWYGYTF
few	TRBD1	TRBV7-6	TRBJ2-3	TGTGCCAGCAGCTCGAGTCCGGGACAGGGGACAGATACGCAGTATTTT	CASSSSPGQGTDTQYF